Sequencing of this T cell receptor beta chain was carried out in a study of CD8+ T cells in alopecia areata. This clone has a handful of counts. What it recognizes is unknown. Study-level points and caveats: Mice showed TCR sharing more clearly than patients did, possibly owing to HLA. Administration of tofacitinib significantly diminished scalp clonality and expanded CD8+ clones within the top 100.

Following RNA extraction, reverse transcription yielded cDNA that acted as the sequencing template. Using immunoSEQ multiplex PCR, the repertoire was profiled, and TCRdb retains in-frame clones only, with some absent. Counted here are around 210,000 clones, 64% occurring once; the ten biggest clones make up 3.5% to 5%. Treatment described: oral pan-JAK inhibitor, 5-10 mg twice daily. The V and J ends lost 4 bases and 4 bases, in that order; junction bases with no gene match: 14. Per germline, CDR1 MGHDK and CDR2 SYGVNS. The CDR3 is made up of 17 amino acids. Material: CD4+ T cells sorted from blood, obtained at week 4, from a patient treated with tofacitinib. The chain couples TRBV25-1 to TRBJ2-5, with 8 positions matching TRBD2. This sequence originates from a human donor with alopecia areata. CDR3 nucleotides: TGTGCCAGCAGTGGCGCGGTTGGGACTAGGAGTAGAGAGACCCAGTACTTC. This codes for CASSGAVGTRSRETQYF.